The present TCR beta chain was sequenced within a study of read filtering for tumor transcriptome and immune sequencing. The library was built from about 400 ng RNA with molecular barcoded adaptors for alpha/delta and beta/gamma chains. MiXCR, run by TCRdb on the reads, gives a single entry per CDR3 protein. The sample carries 45,000 to 55,000 distinct CDR3 sequences, approximately 12% recorded once. This CDR3 comprises 14 residues. V shed 7 bases and J shed 7 bases, with 17 bases lying between them. CDR1 and CDR2 from the germline V gene are MDHEN and SYDVKM. This clonotype was detected ten times or more.

The sample was a population of CD138-negative cells sorted from bone marrow. The sequence was obtained from a donor at least 40 years old with multiple myeloma. This chain links TRBV28 with TRBJ2-1, with D possibly matching TRBD2 (6 bases). In nucleotides, the CDR3 is TGTGCCAGCATGACGGCCGGGAGTCGGAATGAGCAGTTCTTC. Protein: CASMTAGSRNEQFF.